These 27 T cell receptor beta chains were all obtained from the same sample, sequenced in a study of blood T cell repertoires in COVID-19. Sequenced by immunoSEQ multiplex PCR; TCRdb stores in-frame clones only, minus some. The data show about 250,000 clones, 88% seen once. Sequencing used peripheral blood. Receptors were obtained from a woman in her twenties or thirties with COVID-19, enrolled during active disease.

This clone was found a few times. The CDR3 reads CASSSGGSNYGYTF. The CDR3 coding sequence is TGTGCCAGCAGCTCAGGGGGTAGTAACTATGGCTACACCTTC. The J gene is TRBJ1-2, the V gene TRBV5-6, with TRBD1 matching 7 bases. Germline trimming cut 3 bases from V and 1 base from J; bases unmatched to any gene: 3. The CDR3 is 14 residues long. Germline CDR1 and CDR2: SGHDT and YYEEEE.

The chain is built from TRBV4-1 and TRBJ2-1; 7 nucleotides agree with TRBD2. This CDR3 is 18 amino acids long. J was trimmed by 1 base and V by 4 bases; bases with no gene match: 13. Germline CDR1 and CDR2: MGHRA and YSYEKL. In nucleotides, the CDR3 is TGCGCCAGCAGCCTCTGGCGGGAGTTGGTTTATTCCTACAATGAGCAGTTCTTC. Translated: CASSLWRELVYSYNEQFF.

J is TRBJ2-7 and V is TRBV2; D gene ambiguous. Per the germline V gene, CDR1 is SNHLY and CDR2 is FYNNEI. The CDR3 has 11 residues. V lost 5 bases to trimming and J lost 3 bases, with 5 bases between them. The CDR3 DNA sequence: TGTGCCAGCAGTTTCAACTACGAGCAGTACTTC. Its protein is CASSFNYEQYF.

The sample holds a few counts of this clone. The rearrangement joins TRBV12-3 or TRBV12-4 to TRBJ2-7, with TRBD1 matching 8 bases. The J segment lost 6 bases and the V segment lost 3 bases, leaving 4 bases of the junction unmatched. This CDR3 is built from 13 residues. This CDR3 is CASSFGTGAEQYF. CDR3 nucleotides: TGTGCCAGCAGTTTTGGGACAGGTGCCGAGCAGTACTTC.

This rearrangement joins TRBV24-1 to TRBJ2-1, with a possible D match to TRBD1 (5 bases). The CDR3 is 12 amino acids. V lost 10 bases and J lost 5, with 11 bases in between. Germline CDR1 is KGHDR and CDR2 is SFDVKD. The CDR3 DNA is TGTGCCACTCTAGGGGCCGACAATGAGCAGTTCTTC. Amino acids: CATLGADNEQFF.

This sequence joins TRBV11-3 and TRBJ1-1, with D perhaps TRBD1 (5 bases). The CDR3 has 16 residues. Germline CDR1 and CDR2: SGHNT and YENEEA. V lost 4 bases to trimming and J lost 4 bases, with 19 bases between them. CDR3 sequence reads: CASSSGSGGLVTEAFF. The CDR3 DNA is TGTGCCAGCAGCTCGGGCTCCGGGGGGTTGGTCACTGAAGCTTTCTTT.

The chain carries TRBV4-2 and TRBJ1-1; TRBD1 matches 12 bases. V shed 4 bases, J shed 3 bases, and the junction held 6 bases outside the gene matches. Germline V gene data show CDR1 as LGHNA and CDR2 as YNFKEQ. CDR3 length: 16 residues. The CDR3 coding sequence is TGTGCCAGCAGCCTAGGGACAGGGGGCAGTCACACTGAAGCTTTCTTT. Protein: CASSLGTGGSHTEAFF.

The chain carries TRBV20-1 and TRBJ2-3, with 13 bases fitting TRBD2. Germline loops: CDR1 DFQATT, CDR2 SNEGSKA (reference sequence). Trimming took 3 bases from V and 3 from J; bases not matched to a gene: 9. This CDR3 spans 17 amino acids. In nucleotides, the CDR3 is TGCAGTGCTAGTCAATTGGGGACTAGCGGGAAGACAGATACGCAGTATTTT. Translated, it gives CSASQLGTSGKTDTQYF.

The chain couples TRBV6-2 or TRBV6-3 to TRBJ2-4; 8 nucleotides line up with TRBD1. The CDR3 extends over 16 amino acids. V dropped 6 bases and J dropped 0; count of bases not matched to a gene: 7. Germline V lookup: CDR1 MNHEY, CDR2 SVGEGT. This CDR3 is CASSPDRGLAKNIQYF. The DNA of the CDR3 is TGTGCCAGCAGCCCCGACAGGGGACTAGCCAAAAACATTCAGTACTTC.

The CDR3 reads CASSLDRGAEKLFF. CDR3 nucleotides: TGTGCCAGCAGCTTGGACAGGGGGGCTGAAAAACTGTTTTTT. This chain links TRBV5-4 with TRBJ1-4, with 8 nucleotides matching TRBD1. V shed 0 bases and J 7 bases; nucleotides not matched to a gene: 2. Germline assignment: CDR1 SGHNT and CDR2 YYREEE (reference sequence). The CDR3 length is 14 residues. Full variable domain (rest looked up from reference TRBV5-4 and TRBJ1-4): ETGVTQSPTHLIKTRGQQVTLRCSSQSGHNTVSWYQQALGQGPQFIFQYYREEENGRGNFPPRFSGLQFPNYSSELNVNALELDDSALYLCASSLDRGAEKLFFGSGTQLSVL.

This clone occurred a few times. The rearrangement uses TRBV5-8 and TRBJ2-7; D possibly corresponds to TRBD1 (6 bases). V was trimmed by 5 bases and J by 3 bases, leaving 9 bases between them. The CDR3 length is 12 residues. Germline V gene sequence: CDR1 SGHTS, CDR2 YDEGEE. CDR3 sequence (DNA): TGTGCCAGCAGACTGGACAGCTACGAGCAGTACGTC. This encodes CASRLDSYEQYV.

The chain uses TRBV7-9 and TRBJ2-5, with a weak D call TRBD1 (5 bases). The V and J ends lost 0 bases and 7 bases respectively, with 9 bases between them. This CDR3 is built from 13 residues. Per the germline V gene, CDR1 is SEHNR and CDR2 is FQNEAQ (reference sequence). The CDR3, as DNA: TGTGCCAGCAGCTTAGCCAGGGAAGGGACCCAGTACTTC. Protein: CASSLAREGTQYF.

In DNA, the CDR3 is TGTGCCATCAGTCTAACAGTGACCATCGGGGGCTATGGCTACACCTTC. Its translation: CAISLTVTIGGYGYTF. The chain couples TRBV10-3 to TRBJ1-2, with D possibly matching TRBD1 (5 bases). Trimming removed 5 bases at V and 4 bases at J, with 20 bases between. The CDR3 is made up of 16 amino acids. Germline CDR1 and CDR2: ENHRY and SYGVKD.

V usage is TRBV27 and J usage is TRBJ1-1; a possible D gene is TRBD1 (5 bases). Germline loops: CDR1 MNHEY, CDR2 SMNVEV (reference sequence). The CDR3 loop spans 13 amino acids. Trimming removed 6 bases at V and 3 bases at J, with 11 bases between. CDR3 loop: CASRGRDYTEAFF. The DNA for the CDR3 is TGTGCCAGCAGGGGCAGGGACTACACTGAAGCTTTCTTT.

The chain uses TRBV5-1 and TRBJ2-5; 12 nucleotides align to TRBD2. V shed 1 base and J 5 bases; nucleotides not matched to a gene: 3. Germline CDR1 is SGHRS and CDR2 is YFSETQ. This CDR3 is 15 amino acids long. CDR3 coding DNA: TGCGCCAGCAGCTTGCGACTAGCGGGGGAGGAGACCCAGTACTTC. It is translated as CASSLRLAGEETQYF.

V gene TRBV7-9 combines with J gene TRBJ1-6; no firm D call. This CDR3 spans 12 amino acids. V was cut by 5 bases and J by 8 bases, with 7 bases left in between. CDR1 is SEHNR and CDR2 is FQNEAQ in the germline V gene (reference sequence). This chain's CDR3 is CASSPYDSPLHF. CDR3 sequence (DNA): TGTGCCAGCAGCCCCTACGATTCACCCCTCCACTTT.

The genes are TRBV7-6 and TRBJ2-7; TRBD1 agrees at 9 bases. Germline trimming cut 6 bases from V and 3 bases from J; bases unmatched to any gene: 6. Per the germline V gene, CDR1 is SGHVS and CDR2 is FNYEAQ. The CDR3 spans 14 residues. CDR3 coding DNA: TGTGCCAGCAGTCCGGACAGGGGCCACTACGAGCAGTACTTC. It is translated as CASSPDRGHYEQYF.

In its sample, this clone was seen once. The CDR3 is CASSLLRSPQFF. Written as DNA, the CDR3 is TGCGCCAGCAGCCTTCTTAGATCCCCACAGTTCTTC. V usage is TRBV10-1 and J usage is TRBJ2-1, with D unclear. This CDR3 is built from 12 residues. Trimming pared 6 bases from V and 13 bases from J, leaving 16 bases between. Germline CDR1 is WNHNN and CDR2 is SYGVQD (reference sequence).

The chain couples TRBV15 to TRBJ1-4, with D uncertain. Trimming removed 0 bases from V and 4 bases from J, with 15 bases in between. CDR3 length: 17 residues. Germline CDR1 LNHNV, CDR2 YYDKDF (reference sequence). CDR3 in amino acids: CATSRDLASRFNEKLFF. CDR3 bases: TGTGCCACCAGCAGAGATCTTGCCAGTCGCTTTAATGAAAAACTGTTTTTT. The full variable domain, rest sourced from reference TRBV15 and TRBJ1-4, is DAMVIQNPRYQVTQFGKPVTLSCSQTLNHNVMYWYQQKSSQAPKLLFHYYDKDFNNEADTPDNFQSRRPNTSFCFLDIRSPGLGDTAMYLCATSRDLASRFNEKLFFGSGTQLSVL.

J is TRBJ1-3 and V is TRBV7-9; D unclear. CDR3 size: 14 residues. The germline V gene has CDR1 SEHNR and CDR2 FQNEAQ (reference sequence). V was shortened by 5 bases and J by 3 bases, with 11 bases between the two germline ends. CDR3 sequence: CASSPDPGGNTIYF. The CDR3 DNA reads TGTGCCAGCAGCCCAGACCCGGGTGGAAACACCATATATTTT.

The chain combines TRBV19 with TRBJ1-5; D not resolved. Germline V gene data show CDR1 as LNHDA and CDR2 as SQIVND (reference sequence). The CDR3 is 16 amino acids. The V gene lost 5 bases and the J gene lost 2 bases, with 16 bases spanning the gap. The CDR3 DNA is TGTGCCAGTAGTTATGGTGGAGGGTTCGGCAATCAGCCCCAGCATTTT. This sequence encodes CASSYGGGFGNQPQHF.

V gene TRBV6-5 combines with J gene TRBJ1-4; 7 bases match TRBD1. V shed 8 bases and J 8 bases; nucleotides not matched to a gene: 8. The CDR3 is 13 residues long. The germline CDR1 and CDR2 sequences are MNHEY and SVGAGI. The CDR3 DNA is TGTGCCAGCTCTTTGAGGGGGCACGAAAAACTGTTTTTT. Encoded protein: CASSLRGHEKLFF.

This chain links TRBV11-2 with TRBJ2-2; 7 bases line up with TRBD1. The trim removed 5 bases at V and 0 bases at J, leaving 3 bases unmatched. This CDR3 comprises 15 residues. Germline assignment: CDR1 SGHAT and CDR2 FQNNGV. CDR3 amino acids: CASSPQGANTGELFF. DNA for the CDR3: TGTGCCAGCAGCCCCCAGGGGGCGAACACCGGGGAGCTGTTTTTT.

The V gene is TRBV4-1, the J gene TRBJ2-2; TRBD2 matches 12 bases. From germline, CDR1 is MGHRA and CDR2 YSYEKL. The J segment lost 6 bases and the V segment lost 3 bases, leaving 14 bases of the junction unmatched. CDR3 length equals 19 residues. The CDR3 sequence is CASSQRLAGAGSFAGELFF. CDR3 DNA: TGCGCCAGCAGCCAGCGACTAGCGGGGGCGGGGTCGTTTGCCGGGGAGCTGTTTTTT.

The CDR3 region is CASSPRPIAGGPYEQYV. The CDR3 DNA reads TGTGCCAGCTCACCAAGACCCATAGCGGGAGGGCCATACGAGCAGTACGTC. The V and J genes are TRBV18 and TRBJ2-7, with 11 nucleotides matching TRBD2. J lost 4 bases, V lost 2 bases, and 10 bases had no gene match. Germline CDR1 is KGHSH and CDR2 is LQKENI. There are 17 residues in the CDR3.

This clone is a singleton in its sample. The chain is built from TRBV12-3 or TRBV12-4 and TRBJ1-1; D is possibly TRBD1 (5 bases). The CDR3 extends over 12 amino acids. V was cut by 8 bases and J by 5 bases, with 12 bases left in between. The CDR3 DNA follows: TGTGCCAGCGGCTTCCCAGGGACTGAAGCTTTCTTT. This gives the protein CASGFPGTEAFF.

The chain combines TRBV18 with TRBJ2-3, with 12 positions matching TRBD2. The CDR3 has 16 amino acids. Germline V gene lookup returns CDR1 KGHSH and CDR2 LQKENI. The V segment lost 1 base and the J segment 5 bases; nucleotides outside the gene matches: 4. The CDR3 spells CASSPRLAGDGDTQYF. The CDR3 DNA reads as TGTGCCAGCTCACCACGACTAGCGGGGGATGGAGATACGCAGTATTTT.